This TCR beta chain was identified during a study of OX40 agonist ivuxolimab in advanced cancers. In the study overall: Ivuxolimab was an agonistic, fully human IgG2 monoclonal antibody directed against OX40 (CD134), a costimulatory receptor. Intravenous ivuxolimab was administered to patients every 2 weeks at six dose levels: 0.01, 0.1, 0.3, 1.5, 3 and 10 mg/kg. Among the 52 dose-escalation patients, about 20 had hepatocellular carcinoma, about 15 melanoma, 9 renal cell carcinoma and 9 head and neck cancer. In the dose-escalation cohort, about four fifths of patients were male, and the mean age was 60 years with a range of roughly 20 to 85. Patients were allowed to have had prior anti-PD-1, anti-PD-L1 or anti-CTLA-4 therapy, and around 37% of the dose-escalation patients had previously received checkpoint inhibitors. Three dose-escalation patients achieved partial responses, one with hepatocellular carcinoma and two with cutaneous melanoma. The point of sequencing TCRbeta in the periphery was to test whether ivuxolimab changed TCR sequence diversity and drove clonal T-cell expansion. The paper describes the monotherapy dose-escalation part (N ≈ 50 patients) of the phase I trial of ivuxolimab. On the study overall, not on this receptor specifically: Low levels of normalized T-cell clonal expansion were also seen in some patients who did not respond. At doses of 0.1 to 3.0 mg/kg, clonal expansion of both CD4+ and CD8+ blood T cells was observed from baseline to week 6. In partial responders in the 0.1-3.0 mg/kg groups, normalized peripheral clonal expansion was found to be among the lowest, especially among CD8+ T cells. On average, CD8+ T cells showed more expanded clones than CD4+ T cells after ivuxolimab. The antigen specificity of the clonally expanded peripheral T cells was not determined.

Patients with a history of autoimmune disease or receiving systemic immunosuppression were excluded from the trial. Peripheral blood for TCR sequencing was collected from all dose cohorts at baseline, on cycle 4 day 1, and on cycle 7 day 1. The samples were drawn from a first-in-human, open-label, multicenter phase I dose-escalation trial of ivuxolimab. Adults with locally advanced or metastatic melanoma, renal cell carcinoma, hepatocellular carcinoma or head and neck squamous cell carcinoma were enrolled in the trial. Before TCR sequencing, CD4+ and CD8+ T cells were separately sorted from peripheral blood. Genomic DNA was extracted from sorted cells for sequencing of the TCRbeta CDR3 region. The immunoSEQ Assay was used for sequencing of TCRbeta CDR3 regions. This immuneACCESS table, as held by TCRdb, lists in-frame sequences with V and J called but not all clones. Of the missing ones, under half trace to an unresolved V gene in checked studies; the others have no known cause. Counted in this sample were 72,000 or so clones; around 88% of them appeared once. Roughly 0.9% of the sample is taken by the ten largest.

Turning to this clone: The antigen it binds to is not known. No per-base quality is available; no much larger clone lies one base away.

CDR1 SNHLY and CDR2 FYNNEI were looked up in the germline V gene. Including cysteine and phenylalanine, the CDR3 has 13 amino acids. The sequence is cut down to CDR3 DNA, 39 bases in frame from base 1. V and J are truncated by 4 bases and 5 bases respectively, leaving an intervening sequence of 10 bases. The source is an adult with an advanced solid tumor such as melanoma, head and neck, liver or kidney cancer. The V and J genes are TRBV2 and TRBJ2-3; TRBD2 is perhaps the D gene, given 6 matching bases. Material: CD4+ or CD8+ T cells sorted from blood, obtained in a trial of the OX40 agonist ivuxolimab. The CDR3 region has the sequence CASSGSGIDTQYF. The nucleotides are TGTGCCAGCAGTGGTAGCGGAATAGATACGCAGTATTTT.